This T cell receptor beta chain is drawn from a study of blood T cell repertoires in COVID-19. Looking at the study overall: Researchers got acute and convalescent COVID-19 samples from the United States, Italy and Spain.

The germline V gene encodes CDR1 KGHDR and CDR2 SFDVKD. The CDR3 spans 14 residues. V gave up 6 bases and J gave up 4 bases, with 14 bases separating them. The protocol was immunoSEQ multiplex PCR, while the TCRdb copy is restricted to in-frame clones and leaves out a portion. Among about 65,000 clones listed, approximately 77% were seen once. This TCR came from a human donor in a cohort sampled during active COVID-19. Specimen: peripheral blood. The rearrangement links TRBV24-1 to TRBJ2-5; D uncertain. CDR3 sequence: CATSTGGLGETQYF. The CDR3 coding sequence is TGTGCCACCAGTACGGGTGGGTTAGGAGAGACCCAGTACTTC.